The clone carrying this T cell receptor (beta chain) was counted many times. Germline V CDR1 and CDR2: DFQATT, SNEGSKA (reference sequence). CDR3 length equals 14 residues. V gave up 3 bases and J gave up 6 bases; unmatched junction bases: 4. This record belongs to a study of T-cell reconstitution after alpha-beta-depleted transplantation in children. The TCRbeta library incorporated unique molecular identifiers. MiXCR, run by TCRdb on the PCR reads, gives a single entry per CDR3 protein. The table includes 490,000 or so distinct CDR3 sequences, roughly a tenth detected once. The rearrangement links TRBV20-1 to TRBJ2-3; 12 bases fit TRBD2. The sequencing used PBMCs, collected before TCRalphabeta/CD19-depleted stem cell transplant. This sequence originates from a child aged 2 to 10 with inherited bone marrow failure, due to receive a stem cell transplant. The CDR3 here is CSARPSGRADTQYF. CDR3 nucleotide sequence: TGCAGTGCTAGGCCTAGCGGGAGGGCCGATACGCAGTATTTT.